This T cell receptor beta chain was retrieved from a study of Ad26.COV2.S vaccination and SARS-CoV-2 variants. Study overall: In the study, Ad26.COV2.S was injected intramuscularly once, or twice 56 days apart. Findings and limits, study-wide: Marked by substantial breadth, spike-specific CD8+ and CD4+ T cell responses were reportedly seen after vaccination.

Profiled with immunoSEQ multiplex PCR; TCRdb holds only in-frame clones, not every one. The repertoire includes about 350,000 clones, about 85% of them detected once, and about 3.5% sits in the top ten. The V segment lost 2 bases and the J segment 0 bases; nucleotides outside the gene matches: 4. The CDR3 has 17 residues. Germline V lookup: CDR1 KGHSH, CDR2 LQKENI. Documented treatment: around 19 received Ad26.COV2.S at low or high dose, single or two shots; 5 received placebo; per-sample allocation not given. The samples were gathered on day 63 after the first injection of vaccine or placebo. As for this clone: Its matching antigen is unknown.

This clonotype was obtained from a person aged 18-65 years who received the Ad26.COV2.S COVID-19 vaccine or a placebo. This sample comprised peripheral blood, obtained in a trial of Ad26.COV2.S vaccine versus placebo. This chain links TRBV18 with TRBJ2-7; 13 nucleotides line up with TRBD2. CDR3 region: CASSPTSGGEYSYEQYF. As DNA, the CDR3 is TGTGCCAGCTCACCAACTAGCGGGGGGGAATACTCCTACGAGCAGTACTTC. Drawing the rest from reference TRBV18 and TRBJ2-7, the complete variable domain is NAGVMQNPRHLVRRRGQEARLRCSPMKGHSHVYWYRQLPEEGLKFMVYLQKENIIDESGMPKERFSAEFPKEGPSILRIQQVVRGDSAAYFCASSPTSGGEYSYEQYFGPGTRLTVT.